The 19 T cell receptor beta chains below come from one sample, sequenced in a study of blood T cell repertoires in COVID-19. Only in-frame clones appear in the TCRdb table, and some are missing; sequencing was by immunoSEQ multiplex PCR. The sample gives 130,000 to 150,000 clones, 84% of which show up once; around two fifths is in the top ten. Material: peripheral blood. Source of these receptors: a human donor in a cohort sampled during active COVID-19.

The CDR3 sequence is CATSDNRDRGRHNEQFF. In DNA, the CDR3 is TGTGCCACCAGTGACAACCGGGACAGGGGGCGTCACAATGAGCAGTTCTTC. The V and J genes are TRBV24-1 and TRBJ2-1; TRBD1 aligns across 12 bases. CDR1 KGHDR and CDR2 SFDVKD come from the germline V gene. V shed 4 bases and J 5 bases; nucleotides not matched to a gene: 8. CDR3 size: 17 residues.

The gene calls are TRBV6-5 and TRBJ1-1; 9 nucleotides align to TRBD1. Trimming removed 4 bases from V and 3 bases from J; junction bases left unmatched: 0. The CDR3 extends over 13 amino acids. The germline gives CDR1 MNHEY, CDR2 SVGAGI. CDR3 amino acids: CASSWDRDTEAFF. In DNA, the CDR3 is TGTGCCAGCAGTTGGGACAGGGACACTGAAGCTTTCTTT.

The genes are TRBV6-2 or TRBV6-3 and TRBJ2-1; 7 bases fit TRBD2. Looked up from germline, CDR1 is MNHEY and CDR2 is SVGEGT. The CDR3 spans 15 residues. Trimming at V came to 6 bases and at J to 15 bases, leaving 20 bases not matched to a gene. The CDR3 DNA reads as TGTGCCAGCAGCTCGCCGGGGGGTGCGCCGTCGGTGAGGTTCTTC. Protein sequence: CASSSPGGAPSVRFF.

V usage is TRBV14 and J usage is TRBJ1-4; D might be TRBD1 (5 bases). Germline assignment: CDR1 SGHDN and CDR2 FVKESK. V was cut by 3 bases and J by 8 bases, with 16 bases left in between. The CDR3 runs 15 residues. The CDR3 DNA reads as TGTGCCAGCAGCCAGATGGGGCACGCCGGCGAAAAACTGTTTTTT. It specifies CASSQMGHAGEKLFF.

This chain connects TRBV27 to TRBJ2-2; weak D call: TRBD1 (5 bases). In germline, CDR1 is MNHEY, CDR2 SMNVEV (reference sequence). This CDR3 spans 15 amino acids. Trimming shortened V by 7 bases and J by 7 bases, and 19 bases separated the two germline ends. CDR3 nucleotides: TGTGCCAGCACCGTGGGGCGGCCCGACGTCGGGGAGCTGTTTTTT. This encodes CASTVGRPDVGELFF.

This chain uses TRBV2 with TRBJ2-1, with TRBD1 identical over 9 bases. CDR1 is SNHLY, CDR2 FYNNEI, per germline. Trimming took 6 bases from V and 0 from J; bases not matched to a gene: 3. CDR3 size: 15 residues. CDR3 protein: CASRGTGSSYNEQFF. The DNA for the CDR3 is TGTGCCAGCAGAGGGACAGGGAGCTCCTACAATGAGCAGTTCTTC.

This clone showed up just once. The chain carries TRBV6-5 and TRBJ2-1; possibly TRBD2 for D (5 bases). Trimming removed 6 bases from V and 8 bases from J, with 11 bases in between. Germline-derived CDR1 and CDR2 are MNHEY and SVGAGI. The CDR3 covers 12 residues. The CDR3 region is CASRDSPYEQFF. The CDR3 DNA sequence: TGTGCCAGCAGGGACTCCCCCTATGAGCAGTTCTTC.

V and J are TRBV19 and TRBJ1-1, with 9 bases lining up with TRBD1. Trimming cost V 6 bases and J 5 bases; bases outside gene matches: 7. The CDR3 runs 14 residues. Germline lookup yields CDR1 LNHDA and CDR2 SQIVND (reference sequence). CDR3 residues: CASSKQGAGTEAFF. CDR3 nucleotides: TGTGCCAGTAGCAAACAGGGGGCGGGTACTGAAGCTTTCTTT.

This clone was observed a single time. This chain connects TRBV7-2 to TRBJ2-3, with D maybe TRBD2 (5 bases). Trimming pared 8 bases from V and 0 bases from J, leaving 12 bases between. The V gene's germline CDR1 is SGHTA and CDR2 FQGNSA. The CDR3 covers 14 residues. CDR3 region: CASVGSVSTDTQYF. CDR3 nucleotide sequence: TGTGCCAGCGTCGGTAGCGTGAGCACAGATACGCAGTATTTT. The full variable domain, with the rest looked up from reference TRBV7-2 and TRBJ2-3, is GAGVSQSPSNKVTEKGKDVELRCDPISGHTALYWYRQSLGQGLEFLIYFQGNSAPDKSGLPSDRFSAERTGGSVSTLTIQRTQQEDSAVYLCASVGSVSTDTQYFGPGTRLTVL.

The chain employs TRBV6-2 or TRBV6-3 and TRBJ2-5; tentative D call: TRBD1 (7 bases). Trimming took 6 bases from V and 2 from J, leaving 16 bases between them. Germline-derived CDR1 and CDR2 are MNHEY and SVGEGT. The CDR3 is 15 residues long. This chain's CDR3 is CASSWAGQPQETQYF. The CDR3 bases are TGTGCCAGCAGCTGGGCGGGACAGCCACAAGAGACCCAGTACTTC.

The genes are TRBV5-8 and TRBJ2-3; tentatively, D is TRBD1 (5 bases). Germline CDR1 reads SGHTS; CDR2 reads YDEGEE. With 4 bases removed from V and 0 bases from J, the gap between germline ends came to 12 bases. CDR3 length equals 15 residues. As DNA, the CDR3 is TGTGCCAGCAGCCCTACTGGACACAGCACAGATACGCAGTATTTT. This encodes CASSPTGHSTDTQYF.

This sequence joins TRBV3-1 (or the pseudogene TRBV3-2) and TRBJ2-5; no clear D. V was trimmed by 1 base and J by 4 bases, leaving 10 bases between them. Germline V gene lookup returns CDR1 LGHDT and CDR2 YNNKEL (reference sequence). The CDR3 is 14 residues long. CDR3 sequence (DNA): TGTGCCAGCAGCCAAGCACCGGCAGGAGAGACCCAGTACTTC. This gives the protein CASSQAPAGETQYF.

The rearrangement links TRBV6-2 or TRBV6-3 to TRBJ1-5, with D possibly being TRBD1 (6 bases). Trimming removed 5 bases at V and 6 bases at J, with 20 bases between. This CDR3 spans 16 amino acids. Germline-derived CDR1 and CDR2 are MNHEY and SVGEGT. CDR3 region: CASSVRDTKMSQPQHF. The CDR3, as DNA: TGTGCCAGCAGTGTCCGGGACACCAAGATGAGTCAGCCCCAGCATTTT.

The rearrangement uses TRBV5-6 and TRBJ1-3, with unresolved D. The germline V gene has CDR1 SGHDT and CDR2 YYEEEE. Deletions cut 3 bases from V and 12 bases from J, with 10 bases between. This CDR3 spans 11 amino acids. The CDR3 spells CASSSSRIIYF. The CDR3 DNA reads TGTGCCAGCAGCTCTAGTAGGATCATATATTTT.

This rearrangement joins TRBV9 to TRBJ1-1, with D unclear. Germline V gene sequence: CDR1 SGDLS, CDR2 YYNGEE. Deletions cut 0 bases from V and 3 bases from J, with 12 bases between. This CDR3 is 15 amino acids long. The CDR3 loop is CASSVGIGRDTEAFF. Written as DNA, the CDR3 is TGTGCCAGCAGCGTAGGTATAGGGCGGGACACTGAAGCTTTCTTT.

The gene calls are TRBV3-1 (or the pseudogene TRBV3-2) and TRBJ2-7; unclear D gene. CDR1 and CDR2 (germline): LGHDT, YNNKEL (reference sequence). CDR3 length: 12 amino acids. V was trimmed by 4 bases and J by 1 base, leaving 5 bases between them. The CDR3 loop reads CASSPGSYEQYF. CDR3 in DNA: TGTGCCAGCAGCCCCGGTTCCTACGAGCAGTACTTC.

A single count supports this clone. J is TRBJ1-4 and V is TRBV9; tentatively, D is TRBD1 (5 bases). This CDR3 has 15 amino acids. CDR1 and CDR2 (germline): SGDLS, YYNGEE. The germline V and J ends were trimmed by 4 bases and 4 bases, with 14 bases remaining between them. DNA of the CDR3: TGTGCCAGCAGCCAGACGGGGGTCCTTAATGAAAAACTGTTTTTT. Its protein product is CASSQTGVLNEKLFF.

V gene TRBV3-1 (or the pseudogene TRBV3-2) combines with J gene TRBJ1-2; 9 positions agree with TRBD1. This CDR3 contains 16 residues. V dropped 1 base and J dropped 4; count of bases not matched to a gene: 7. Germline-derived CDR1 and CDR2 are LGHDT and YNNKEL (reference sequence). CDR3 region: CASSQGGGQGGYGYTF. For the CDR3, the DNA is TGTGCCAGCAGCCAAGGAGGGGGACAGGGTGGCTATGGCTACACCTTC.

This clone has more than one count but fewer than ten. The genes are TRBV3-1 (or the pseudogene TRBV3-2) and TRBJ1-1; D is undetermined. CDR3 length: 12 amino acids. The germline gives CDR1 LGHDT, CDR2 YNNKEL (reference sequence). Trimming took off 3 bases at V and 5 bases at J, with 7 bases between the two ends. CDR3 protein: CASSQGRTEAFF. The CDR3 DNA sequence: TGTGCCAGCAGCCAGGGGAGGACTGAAGCTTTCTTT.